Listed here are 21 T cell receptor beta chains from one sample, sequenced in a study of T cells in Graves' hyperthyroidism and ophthalmopathy. RNA transcripts served as the template for amplifying TCR beta CDR3 regions. A set of HTBI primers served as the primers for a first-round RT-PCR of the TCR CDR3. TCRdb reprocessed the multiplex PCR reads with MiXCR, giving one entry per CDR3 protein. There are around 620,000 distinct CDR3 sequences in the sample; around 14% occur only once, and about 6.6% lies in the top ten. The source material was blood. All receptors come from a woman aged 18-29 years with Graves' ophthalmopathy.

This clonotype was seen ten or more times. The chain has TRBV14 and TRBJ2-7; the D gene is possibly TRBD2 (5 bases). V lost 5 bases to trimming and J lost 6 bases, with 14 bases between them. The CDR3 sequence is 13 residues long. Germline CDR1 SGHDN, CDR2 FVKESK. The DNA for the CDR3 is TGTGCCAGCAGCTACCCCGGCGGGCTCGAGCAGTACTTC. Translated: CASSYPGGLEQYF.

In its sample, this clonotype was seen a few times. The chain carries TRBV10-3 and TRBJ2-7; D is perhaps TRBD1 or TRBD2 (5 bases each). In germline, CDR1 is ENHRY, CDR2 SYGVKD. The V gene lost 0 bases and the J gene lost 0 bases, with 9 bases spanning the gap. The CDR3 contains 15 residues. This chain's CDR3 is CAISESKRGSYEQYF. CDR3 coding DNA: TGTGCCATCAGTGAGTCGAAGAGGGGCTCCTACGAGCAGTACTTC.

A note on this clonotype: With a much larger clone just one base away, this may be a read error. The chain recombines TRBV5-1 with TRBJ2-5; 7 bases line up with TRBD2. Trimming at V came to 4 bases and at J to 3 bases, leaving 9 bases not matched to a gene. This CDR3 contains 15 residues. CDR1 is SGHRS, CDR2 YFSETQ, per germline. CDR3 protein: CASSEAGLIEETQYF. In DNA, the CDR3 is TGCGCCAGCAGCGAAGCGGGACTTATAGAAGAGACCCAGTACTTC.

This clonotype showed up many times. The rearrangement joins TRBV7-2 to TRBJ2-5, with D unresolved. In germline, CDR1 is SGHTA, CDR2 FQGNSA. Trimming cost V 4 bases and J 1 base, with 7 bases left between them. The CDR3 extends over 13 amino acids. CDR3 protein: CASSYRVQETQYF. CDR3 bases: TGTGCCAGCAGCTACCGGGTCCAAGAGACCCAGTACTTC.

This clonotype was recorded many times. The chain joins TRBV6-2 or TRBV6-3 to TRBJ1-5; TRBD1 might be the D (5 bases). The V end lost 2 bases, the J end lost 4 bases, and 12 bases lay between the germline ends. The CDR3 length is 15 residues. The germline V gene has CDR1 MNHEY and CDR2 SVGEGT. The CDR3 loop reads CASSYVDRVNQPQHF. DNA for the CDR3: TGTGCCAGCAGTTACGTAGACAGAGTGAATCAGCCCCAGCATTTT.

Ten or more counts support this clonotype. V gene TRBV6-1 combines with J gene TRBJ2-7, with 9 bases lining up with TRBD2. Trimming removed 3 bases from V and 6 bases from J; junction bases left unmatched: 12. Germline loops: CDR1 MNHNS, CDR2 SASEGT. This CDR3 has 16 residues. The CDR3 loop reads CASSEGREGRLSEQYF. The DNA of the CDR3 is TGTGCCAGCAGTGAGGGGCGGGAGGGCCGTTTGTCCGAGCAGTACTTC.

This clonotype was counted ten times or more. The genes are TRBV29-1 and TRBJ2-7, with D hard to call. Germline V gene lookup returns CDR1 SQVTM and CDR2 ANQGSEA. V lost 1 base to trimming and J lost 5 bases, with 12 bases between them. This CDR3 is built from 13 residues. The CDR3 here is CSVEGASVNEQYF. CDR3 nucleotide sequence: TGCAGCGTTGAAGGGGCGTCCGTTAACGAGCAGTACTTC.

The chain couples TRBV7-9 to TRBJ2-2, with 7 positions matching TRBD1. After removal of 1 base from V and 6 bases from J, the junction contained 17 bases not matched to a gene. The CDR3 contains 19 residues. Germline V gene data show CDR1 as SEHNR and CDR2 as FQNEAQ (reference sequence). The CDR3: CASSLVREPGGPYPGELFF. The CDR3 DNA follows: TGTGCCAGCAGCTTAGTACGGGAACCAGGGGGACCGTACCCCGGGGAGCTGTTTTTT.

This clonotype was counted many times. This chain joins TRBV4-2 and TRBJ2-5; 9 bases match TRBD2. V was clipped by 0 bases and J by 4 bases; unmatched bases: 12. The CDR3 is 18 amino acids. Germline CDR1 reads LGHNA; CDR2 reads YNFKEQ. CDR3 DNA: TGTGCCAGCAGCCAAGATCTGGCGGGAGGGCCCAGTGGAGAGACCCAGTACTTC. This codes for CASSQDLAGGPSGETQYF.

This clonotype was seen at least ten times. The rearrangement joins TRBV28 to TRBJ1-4; TRBD1 matches at 8 bases. The CDR3 contains 14 residues. The V and J ends lost 3 bases and 7 bases, in that order; junction bases with no gene match: 4. CDR1 is MDHEN, CDR2 SYDVKM, per germline. The CDR3 DNA reads TGTGCCAGCAGTTTCAGGGGGCGAAGTGAAAAACTGTTTTTT. This translates into CASSFRGRSEKLFF.

This clonotype appeared once. The V call is TRBV29-1, the J call TRBJ2-3, with TRBD1 matching 11 bases. The CDR3 has 15 amino acids. Trimming cost V 4 bases and J 3 bases; bases outside gene matches: 6. Germline CDR1 SQVTM, CDR2 ANQGSEA. The CDR3 spells CSVVAGQGATDTQYF. In nucleotides, the CDR3 is TGCAGCGTTGTTGCTGGACAGGGGGCAACAGATACGCAGTATTTT.

This chain uses TRBV20-1 with TRBJ2-5; weak D call: TRBD2 (5 bases). Germline-derived CDR1 and CDR2 are DFQATT and SNEGSKA (reference sequence). V lost 7 bases, J lost 2 bases, and 11 bases lay in between. This CDR3 comprises 12 residues. The CDR3 here is CSGASGQETQYF. The CDR3 DNA sequence: TGCAGTGGGGCCTCGGGGCAAGAGACCCAGTACTTC.

The table lists this clonotype with many counts. The chain recombines TRBV27 with TRBJ1-5; perhaps TRBD1 as D (5 bases). CDR3 size: 15 residues. Trimming shortened V by 10 bases and J by 2 bases, and 18 bases separated the two germline ends. Germline values: CDR1 MNHEY, CDR2 SMNVEV (reference sequence). DNA for the CDR3: TGTGCCACCAAAAAGTCCATGGGGGGCAATCAGCCCCAGCATTTT. Translation gives CATKKSMGGNQPQHF.

This clonotype was seen at least ten times. The chain has TRBV28 and TRBJ2-1; D not resolved. The CDR3 covers 16 residues. Trimming stripped 5 bases from V and 3 bases from J, with 17 bases between. From germline, CDR1 is MDHEN and CDR2 SYDVKM. The CDR3 protein is CASSPPVGEVYNEQFF. The CDR3 region has the DNA TGTGCCAGCAGTCCCCCCGTCGGAGAAGTCTACAATGAGCAGTTCTTC.

This clonotype was recorded many times. The CDR3 region has the DNA TGTGCCAGCAGTGAAGTAGCGGAAAGCTCCTACAATGAGCAGTTCTTC. This translates into CASSEVAESSYNEQFF. This rearrangement joins TRBV2 to TRBJ2-1; possibly TRBD2 for D (6 bases). V lost 1 base and J 0 bases, leaving 10 bases between the germline ends. The CDR3 length is 16 residues. Looked up from germline, CDR1 is SNHLY and CDR2 is FYNNEI.

This clonotype was seen repeatedly, ten times or more. This chain connects TRBV28 to TRBJ1-5; D is ambiguous. Per germline, CDR1 MDHEN and CDR2 SYDVKM. Trimming removed 7 bases at V and 5 bases at J, with 18 bases between. The CDR3 has 15 amino acids. The CDR3 here is CASTLVRVGDQPQHF. The CDR3 DNA follows: TGTGCCAGCACCCTAGTGAGGGTTGGAGATCAGCCCCAGCATTTT.

This clonotype was counted many times. This rearrangement joins TRBV14 to TRBJ1-2, with unresolved D. Germline loops: CDR1 SGHDN, CDR2 FVKESK. Trimming stripped 6 bases from V and 0 bases from J, with 11 bases between. CDR3 size: 14 residues. The CDR3: CASRPRGTNYGYTF. As DNA, the CDR3 is TGTGCCAGCAGGCCTCGAGGGACTAACTATGGCTACACCTTC.

The sample holds many counts of this clonotype. The chain combines TRBV12-3 or TRBV12-4 with TRBJ1-2; D is unclear. Trimming shortened V by 3 bases and J by 7 bases, and 9 bases separated the two germline ends. The CDR3 is made up of 12 amino acids. The CDR3 DNA reads as TGTGCCAGCAGTTTCGGGAGGTCTGGCTACACCTTC. Its translation: CASSFGRSGYTF.

The J gene is TRBJ2-3, the V gene TRBV5-6; 8 bases map to TRBD2. Germline CDR1 and CDR2: SGHDT and YYEEEE. The CDR3 has 16 amino acids. With 7 bases clipped from V and 4 bases from J, the junction kept 14 bases outside the gene matches. CDR3 amino acids: CASATSAAGGPDTQYF. The CDR3 DNA is TGTGCCAGCGCCACATCCGCGGCGGGGGGTCCAGATACGCAGTATTTT. Supplemented by reference TRBV5-6 and TRBJ2-3, the full variable domain reads DAGVTQSPTHLIKTRGQQVTLRCSPKSGHDTVSWYQQALGQGPQFIFQYYEEEERQRGNFPDRFSGHQFPNYSSELNVNALLLGDSALYLCASATSAAGGPDTQYFGPGTRLTVL.

This clonotype was counted between two and nine times. The chain combines TRBV7-2 with TRBJ1-3; unclear D gene. With 0 bases removed from V and 3 bases from J, the gap between germline ends came to 12 bases. This CDR3 comprises 16 residues. Germline V gene lookup returns CDR1 SGHTA and CDR2 FQGNSA. This CDR3 reads CASSLARGRGGNTIYF. In DNA form, the CDR3 reads TGTGCCAGCAGCTTAGCGCGGGGAAGAGGTGGAAACACCATATATTTT.

This clonotype was counted ten times or more. The J gene is TRBJ1-1, the V gene TRBV24-1; D unresolved. V lost 4 bases and J 5 bases, leaving 10 bases between the germline ends. CDR1 and CDR2 from the germline V gene are KGHDR and SFDVKD. The CDR3 covers 13 residues. CDR3 sequence: CATSEGRTTEAFF. The CDR3 DNA sequence: TGTGCCACCAGTGAGGGTCGCACTACTGAAGCTTTCTTT.